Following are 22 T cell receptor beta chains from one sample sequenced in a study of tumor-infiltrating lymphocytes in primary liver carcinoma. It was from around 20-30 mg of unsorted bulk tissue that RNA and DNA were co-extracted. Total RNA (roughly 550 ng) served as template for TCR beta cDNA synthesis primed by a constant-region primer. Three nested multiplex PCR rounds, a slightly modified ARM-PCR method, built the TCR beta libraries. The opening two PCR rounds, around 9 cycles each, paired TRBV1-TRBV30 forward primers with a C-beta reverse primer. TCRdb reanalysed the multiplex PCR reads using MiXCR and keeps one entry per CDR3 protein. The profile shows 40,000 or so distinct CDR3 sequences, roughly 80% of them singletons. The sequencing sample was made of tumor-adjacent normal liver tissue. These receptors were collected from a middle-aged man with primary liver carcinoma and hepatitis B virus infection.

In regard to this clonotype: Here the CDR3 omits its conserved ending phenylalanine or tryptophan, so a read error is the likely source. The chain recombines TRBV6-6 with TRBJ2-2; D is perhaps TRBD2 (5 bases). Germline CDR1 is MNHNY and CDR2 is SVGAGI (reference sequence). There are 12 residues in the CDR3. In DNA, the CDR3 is TGTGCCAGCAGTGACTACACCTGGGAGCTGTTTATT. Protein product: CASSDYTWELFI.

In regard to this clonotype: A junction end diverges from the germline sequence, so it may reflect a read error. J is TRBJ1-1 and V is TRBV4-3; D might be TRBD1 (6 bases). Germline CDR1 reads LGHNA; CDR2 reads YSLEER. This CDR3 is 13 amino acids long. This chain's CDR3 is CAISQGGNTEAFF. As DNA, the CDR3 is TGCGCCATCAGCCAAGGGGGGAACACTGAAGCTTTCTTC.

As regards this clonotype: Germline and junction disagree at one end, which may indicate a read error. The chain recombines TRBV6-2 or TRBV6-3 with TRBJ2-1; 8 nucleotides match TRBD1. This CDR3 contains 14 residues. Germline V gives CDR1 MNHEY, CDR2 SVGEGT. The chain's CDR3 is CVSSYSTQGQVPFF. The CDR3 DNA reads TGTGTCAGCAGTTACTCTACGCAGGGACAGGTCCCGTTCTTC.

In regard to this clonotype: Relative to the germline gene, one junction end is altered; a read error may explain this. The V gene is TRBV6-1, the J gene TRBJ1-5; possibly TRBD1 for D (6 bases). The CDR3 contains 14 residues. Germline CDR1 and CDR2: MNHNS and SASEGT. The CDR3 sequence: CASSLQGVTQPQQF. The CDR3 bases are TGTGCCAGCAGTCTACAGGGTGTCACTCAGCCCCAGCAATTT.

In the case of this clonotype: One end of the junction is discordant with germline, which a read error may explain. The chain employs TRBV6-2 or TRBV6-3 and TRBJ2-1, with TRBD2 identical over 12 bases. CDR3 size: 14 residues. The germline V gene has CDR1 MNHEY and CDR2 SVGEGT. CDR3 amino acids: CASRLAGGPGEQSF. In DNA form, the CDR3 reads TGTGCGAGCCGTCTAGCGGGAGGGCCGGGTGAGCAGTCCTTC.

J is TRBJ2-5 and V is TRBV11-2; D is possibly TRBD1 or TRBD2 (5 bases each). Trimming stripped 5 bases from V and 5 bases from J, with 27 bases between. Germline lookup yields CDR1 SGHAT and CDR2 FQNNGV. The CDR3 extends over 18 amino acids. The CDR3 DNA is TGTGCCAGCAGCCCTAGCTTAACCCAGGGTACTGAGCGGGAGACCCAGTACTTC. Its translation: CASSPSLTQGTERETQYF.

CDR3 in amino acids: CASSQDLKADTQYF. DNA for the CDR3: TGTGCCAGCAGCCAAGATTTAAAGGCGGATACGCAGTATTTT. V is TRBV4-2 and J is TRBJ2-3; no clear D. Trimming pared 0 bases from V and 6 bases from J, leaving 10 bases between. Germline V lookup: CDR1 LGHNA, CDR2 YNFKEQ. This CDR3 spans 14 amino acids.

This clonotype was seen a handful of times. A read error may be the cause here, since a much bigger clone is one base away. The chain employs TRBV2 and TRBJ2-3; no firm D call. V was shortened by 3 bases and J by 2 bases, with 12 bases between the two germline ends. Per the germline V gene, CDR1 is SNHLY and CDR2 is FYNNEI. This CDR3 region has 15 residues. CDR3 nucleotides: TGTGCCAGCAGTGATTATCTAACGGTCACAGATACGCAGTATTTT. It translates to CASSDYLTVTDTQYF.

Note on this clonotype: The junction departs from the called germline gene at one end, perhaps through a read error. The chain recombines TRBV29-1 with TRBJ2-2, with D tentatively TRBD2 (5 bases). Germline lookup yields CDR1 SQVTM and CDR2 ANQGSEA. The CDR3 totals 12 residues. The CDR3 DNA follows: TGCAGCGTTGGAACTAACACCGGGGAGCTGTCTTTT. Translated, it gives CSVGTNTGELSF.

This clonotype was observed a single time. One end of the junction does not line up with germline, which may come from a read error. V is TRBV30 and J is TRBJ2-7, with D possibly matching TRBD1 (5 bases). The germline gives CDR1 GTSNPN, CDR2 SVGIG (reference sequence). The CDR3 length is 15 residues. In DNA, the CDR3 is TGTGCCTGGAGCCTACAGGCAGTGGGAACATACGAGCGGTACTTC. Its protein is CAWSLQAVGTYERYF.

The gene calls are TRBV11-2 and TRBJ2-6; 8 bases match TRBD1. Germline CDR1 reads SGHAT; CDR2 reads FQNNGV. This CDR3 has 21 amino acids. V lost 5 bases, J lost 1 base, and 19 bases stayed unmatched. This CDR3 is CASSMGEDRGISLSGANVLTF. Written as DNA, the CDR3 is TGTGCCAGCAGCATGGGGGAAGACAGGGGCATTTCCCTGTCTGGGGCCAACGTCCTGACTTTC. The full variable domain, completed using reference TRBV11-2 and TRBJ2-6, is EAGVAQSPRYKIIEKRQSVAFWCNPISGHATLYWYQQILGQGPKLLIQFQNNGVVDDSQLPKDRFSAERLKGVDSTLKIQPAKLEDSAVYLCASSMGEDRGISLSGANVLTFGAGSRLTVL.

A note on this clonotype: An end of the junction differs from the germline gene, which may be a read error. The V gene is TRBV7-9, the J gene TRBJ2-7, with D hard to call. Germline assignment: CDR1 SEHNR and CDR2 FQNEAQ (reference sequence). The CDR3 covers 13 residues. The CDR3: CASSSENSYAQYF. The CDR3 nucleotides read TGTGCCAGCAGCTCTGAGAACTCATACGCGCAGTACTTC.

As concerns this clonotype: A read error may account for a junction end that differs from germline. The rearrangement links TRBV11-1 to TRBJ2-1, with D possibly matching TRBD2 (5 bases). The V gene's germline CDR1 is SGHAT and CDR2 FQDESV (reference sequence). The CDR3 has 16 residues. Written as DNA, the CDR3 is TGTGCCAGCAGCCCCCGGGTGGCGGACTCCTACGATGAGCGGTCCTTC. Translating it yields CASSPRVADSYDERSF.

The chain's CDR3 is CASSSGLTGGANTGELFF. CDR3 in DNA: TGTGCCAGCAGTTCGGGACTAACGGGAGGGGCGAACACCGGGGAGCTGTTTTTT. This chain links TRBV12-3 or TRBV12-4 with TRBJ2-2, with 8 bases aligning to TRBD2. The CDR3 spans 18 residues. Losses at the gene ends were 4 bases for V and 0 bases for J; bases not matched to a gene: 10.

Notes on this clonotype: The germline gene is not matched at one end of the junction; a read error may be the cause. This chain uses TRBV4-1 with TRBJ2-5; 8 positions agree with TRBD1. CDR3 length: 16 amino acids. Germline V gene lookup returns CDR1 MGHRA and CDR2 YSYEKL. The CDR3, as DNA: TGCGCCAGCACCCAAGGAGACAGGGGATTGATGGAGACCCAGTACTTC. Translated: CASTQGDRGLMETQYF.

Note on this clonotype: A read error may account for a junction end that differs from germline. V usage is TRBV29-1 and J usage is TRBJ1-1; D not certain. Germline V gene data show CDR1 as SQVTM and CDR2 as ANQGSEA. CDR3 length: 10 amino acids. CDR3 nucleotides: TGCAGCGCCCTAAACAATGAAGCTTTCTTT. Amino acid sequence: CSALNNEAFF.

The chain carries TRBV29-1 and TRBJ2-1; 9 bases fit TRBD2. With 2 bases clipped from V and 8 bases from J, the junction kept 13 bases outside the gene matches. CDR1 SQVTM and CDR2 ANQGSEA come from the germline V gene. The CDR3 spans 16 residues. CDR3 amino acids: CSVEFRSGRMTDEQFF. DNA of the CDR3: TGCAGCGTTGAATTCAGGAGCGGGAGGATGACCGATGAGCAGTTCTTC.

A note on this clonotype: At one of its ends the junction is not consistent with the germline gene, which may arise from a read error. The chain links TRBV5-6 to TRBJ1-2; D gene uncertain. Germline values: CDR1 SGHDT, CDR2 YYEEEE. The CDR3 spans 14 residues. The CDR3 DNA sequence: TGTGCCAACAGCGGCCGGGATGTCGAGCATGGCTACACCTTC. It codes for CANSGRDVEHGYTF.

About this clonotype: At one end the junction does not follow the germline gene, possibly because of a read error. The CDR3 protein is CAGSDGTDTGELFF. The CDR3 DNA reads TGCGCCGGTTCCGACGGCACAGACACCGGGGAACTGTTTTTT. The rearrangement joins TRBV10-1 to TRBJ2-2; weak D call: TRBD2 (5 bases). The germline gives CDR1 WNHNN, CDR2 SYGVQD (reference sequence). CDR3 length equals 14 residues.

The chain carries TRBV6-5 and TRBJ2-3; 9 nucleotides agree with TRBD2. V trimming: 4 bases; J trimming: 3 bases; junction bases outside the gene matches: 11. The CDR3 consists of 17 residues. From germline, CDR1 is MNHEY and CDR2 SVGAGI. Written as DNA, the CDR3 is TGTGCCAGCAGTTCACTCCCCCTAAGCGGGGGGACAGATACGCAGTATTTT. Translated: CASSSLPLSGGTDTQYF.

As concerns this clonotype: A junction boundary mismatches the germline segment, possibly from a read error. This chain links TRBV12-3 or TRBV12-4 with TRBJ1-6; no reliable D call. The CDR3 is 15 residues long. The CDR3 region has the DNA TGTGCCAGCAGGCCCGGGCGGATGGGTAATTCATCCCTTCACTTT. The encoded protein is CASRPGRMGNSSLHF.

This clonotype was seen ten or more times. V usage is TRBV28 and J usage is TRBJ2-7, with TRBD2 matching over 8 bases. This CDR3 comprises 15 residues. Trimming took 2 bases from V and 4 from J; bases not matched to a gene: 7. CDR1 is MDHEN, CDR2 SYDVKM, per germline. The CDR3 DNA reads TGTGCCAGCAGTTTAACAAGCGGGAGAAGGTACGAGCAGTACTTC. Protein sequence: CASSLTSGRRYEQYF.